The clone carrying this T cell receptor (beta chain) was seen many times. Its antigen is not known. These data originate in a study of regulatory T cells in long-lasting Graves disease. Findings and caveats of the study: TRBV28 was favored in persistent disease, as were TRBJ1-2 and TRBJ2-5.

The sample's time point: newly diagnosed GD, antithyroid drugs for less than 3 months. The TCR library was prepared using RNA isolated from PBMCs. Arm-PCR of CDR3 regions with iRepertoire HTBI primers generated TCR beta libraries. One entry per CDR3 protein results from TCRdb running MiXCR on the multiplex PCR reads. The repertoire includes approximately 480,000 distinct CDR3 sequences, around 15% of them detected once, and 12% sits in the top ten. This CDR3 contains 12 residues. V was cut by 6 bases and J by 10 bases, with 15 bases left in between. This sample was shared with a second study, whose subject was T cells in Graves' hyperthyroidism and ophthalmopathy.

This chain connects TRBV12-3 or TRBV12-4 to TRBJ1-2; no clear D gene. The sequencing used peripheral blood mononuclear cells (PBMCs), collected at new diagnosis, from a patient treated with antithyroid drugs. This TCR derives from a man between 35 and 55 years old with Graves disease. CDR3 residues: CASSPALVDYTF. The CDR3, as DNA: TGTGCCAGCAGCCCCGCCCTGGTGGACTACACCTTC.